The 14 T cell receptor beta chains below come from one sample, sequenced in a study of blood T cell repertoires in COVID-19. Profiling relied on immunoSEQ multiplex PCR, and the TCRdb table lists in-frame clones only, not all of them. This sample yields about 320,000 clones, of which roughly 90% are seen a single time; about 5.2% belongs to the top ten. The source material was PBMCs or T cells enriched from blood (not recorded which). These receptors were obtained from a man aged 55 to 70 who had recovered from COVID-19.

The chain's CDR3 is CASTPSPRTYEQYF. CDR3 bases: TGTGCCAGCACCCCCAGCCCTAGGACCTACGAGCAGTACTTC. The chain is built from TRBV6-5 and TRBJ2-7; the D is unclear. Germline V gene lookup returns CDR1 MNHEY and CDR2 SVGAGI. This CDR3 is built from 14 residues. Trimming left V 7 bases short and J 2 bases short, with 15 bases between.

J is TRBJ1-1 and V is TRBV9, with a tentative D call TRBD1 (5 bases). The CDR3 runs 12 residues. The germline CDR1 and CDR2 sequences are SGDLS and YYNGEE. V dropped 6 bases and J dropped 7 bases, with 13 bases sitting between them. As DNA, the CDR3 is TGTGCCAGCACCGGCCGGACAAATGAAGCTTTCTTT. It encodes CASTGRTNEAFF.

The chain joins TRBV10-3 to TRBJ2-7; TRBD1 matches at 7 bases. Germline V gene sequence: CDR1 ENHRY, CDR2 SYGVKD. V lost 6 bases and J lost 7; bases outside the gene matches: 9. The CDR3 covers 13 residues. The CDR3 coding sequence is TGTGCCATCAGAGGGACAGCTAGTGGGGAGCAGTACTTC. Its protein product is CAIRGTASGEQYF.

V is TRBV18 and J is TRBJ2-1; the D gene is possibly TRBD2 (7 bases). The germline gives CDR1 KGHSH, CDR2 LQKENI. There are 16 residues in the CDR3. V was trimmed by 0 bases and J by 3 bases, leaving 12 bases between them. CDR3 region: CASSPPGGAVYNEQFF. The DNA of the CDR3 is TGTGCCAGCTCACCACCGGGGGGGGCGGTCTACAATGAGCAGTTCTTC.

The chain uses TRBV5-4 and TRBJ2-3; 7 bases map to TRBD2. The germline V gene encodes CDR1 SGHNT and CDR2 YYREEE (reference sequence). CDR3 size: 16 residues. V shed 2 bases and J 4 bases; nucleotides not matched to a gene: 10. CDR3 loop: CASSFPSGRGADTQYF. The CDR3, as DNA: TGTGCCAGCAGCTTCCCTAGCGGCCGGGGGGCAGATACGCAGTATTTT.

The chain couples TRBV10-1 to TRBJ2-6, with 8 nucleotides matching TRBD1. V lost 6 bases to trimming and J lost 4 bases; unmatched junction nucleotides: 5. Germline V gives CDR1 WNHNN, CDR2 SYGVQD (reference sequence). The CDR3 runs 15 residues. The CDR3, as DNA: TGCGCCAGCAGGGACAGGGTGGACGGGGCCAACGTCCTGACTTTC. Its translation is CASRDRVDGANVLTF.

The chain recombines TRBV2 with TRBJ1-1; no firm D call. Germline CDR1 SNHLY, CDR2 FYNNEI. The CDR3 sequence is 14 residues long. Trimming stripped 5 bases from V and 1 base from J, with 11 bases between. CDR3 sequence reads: CASSPDRGNTEAFF. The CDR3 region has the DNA TGTGCCAGCAGTCCCGATCGGGGGAACACTGAAGCTTTCTTT.

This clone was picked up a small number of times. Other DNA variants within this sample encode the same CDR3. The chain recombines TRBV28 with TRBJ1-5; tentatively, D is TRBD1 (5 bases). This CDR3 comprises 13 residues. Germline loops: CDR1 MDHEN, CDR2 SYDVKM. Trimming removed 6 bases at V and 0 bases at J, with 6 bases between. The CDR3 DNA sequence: TGTGCCAGCAGCAGGGATAGCAATCAGCCCCAGCATTTT. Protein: CASSRDSNQPQHF.

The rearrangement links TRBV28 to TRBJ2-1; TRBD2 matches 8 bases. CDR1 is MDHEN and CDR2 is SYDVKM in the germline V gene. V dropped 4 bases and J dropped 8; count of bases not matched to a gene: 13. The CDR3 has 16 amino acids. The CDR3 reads CASSSPGGGVRDEQFF. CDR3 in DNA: TGTGCCAGCAGTTCCCCCGGGGGGGGAGTGAGGGATGAGCAGTTCTTC.

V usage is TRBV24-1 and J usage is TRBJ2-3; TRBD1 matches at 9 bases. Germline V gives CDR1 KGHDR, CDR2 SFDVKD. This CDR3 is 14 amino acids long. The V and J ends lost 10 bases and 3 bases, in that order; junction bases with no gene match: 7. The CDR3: CATSGTGITDTQYF. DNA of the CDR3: TGTGCCACTTCCGGGACAGGGATAACAGATACGCAGTATTTT.

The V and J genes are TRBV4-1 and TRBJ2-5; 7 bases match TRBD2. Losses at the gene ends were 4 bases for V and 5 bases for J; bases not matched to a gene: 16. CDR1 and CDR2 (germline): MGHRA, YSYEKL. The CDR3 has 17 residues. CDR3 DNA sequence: TGCGCCAGCAGCCTAATTCAGACTAGCCGAGGGAGGGAGACCCAGTACTTC. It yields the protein CASSLIQTSRGRETQYF.

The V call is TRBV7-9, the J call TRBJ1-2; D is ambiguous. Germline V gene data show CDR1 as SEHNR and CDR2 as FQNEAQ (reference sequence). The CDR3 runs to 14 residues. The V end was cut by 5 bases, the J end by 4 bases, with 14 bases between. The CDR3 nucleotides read TGTGCCAGCAGCAAAGAAGCATCTAGCTATGGCTACACCTTC. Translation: CASSKEASSYGYTF.

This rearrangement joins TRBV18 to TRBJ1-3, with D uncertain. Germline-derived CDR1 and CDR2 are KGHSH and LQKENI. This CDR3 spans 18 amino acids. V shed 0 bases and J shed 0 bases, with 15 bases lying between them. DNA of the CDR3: TGTGCCAGCTCACCACCAAATTCCGGTCTACGCTCTGGAAACACCATATATTTT. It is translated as CASSPPNSGLRSGNTIYF.

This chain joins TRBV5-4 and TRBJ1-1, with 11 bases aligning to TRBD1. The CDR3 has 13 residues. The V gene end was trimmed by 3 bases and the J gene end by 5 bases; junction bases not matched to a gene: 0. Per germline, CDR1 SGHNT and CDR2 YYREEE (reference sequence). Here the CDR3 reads CASSWDRGTEAFF. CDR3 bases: TGTGCCAGCAGCTGGGACAGGGGGACTGAAGCTTTCTTT.